This T cell receptor beta chain was obtained from a study of blood T cell repertoires in COVID-19. Study-wide context: Acute-phase and convalescent COVID-19 samples originated in the United States, Italy and Spain.

Assay: immunoSEQ multiplex PCR; the TCRdb copy retains only in-frame clones and omits some. The repertoire holds some 50,000 clones, with about 82% as singletons. The receptor's source is a human donor in a cohort sampled during active COVID-19. Material for sequencing was peripheral blood.

The CDR3: CASSKIRDRSRTQYF. The DNA of the CDR3 is TGTGCCAGCAGTAAAATCCGGGACAGATCAAGGACGCAGTATTTT. The chain recombines TRBV11-2 with TRBJ2-3; 7 bases are shared with TRBD1. This CDR3 is 15 amino acids long. Germline V CDR1 and CDR2: SGHAT, FQNNGV. V shed 6 bases and J 9 bases; nucleotides not matched to a gene: 15.